A single T cell receptor (beta chain) is shown here with its context. The entry originates in a study of blood T cell repertoires in COVID-19. Turning to the study itself: From the United States, Italy and Spain came samples of acute and convalescent COVID-19.

CDR3 size: 16 residues. Trimming pared 0 bases from V and 0 bases from J, leaving 10 bases between. Germline assignment: CDR1 SGHRS and CDR2 YFSETQ. In the authors' workflow: The authors estimated nucleated cell counts from reference gene primer amplification. Some clones are missing from TCRdb's copy, which holds only in-frame ones; the method was immunoSEQ multiplex PCR. V, J and clone size reflect that table, while D and trimming were determined from the DNA. Of 140,000 or so clones listed, roughly four fifths were seen once; the top ten hold over 7%. This TCR came from a human donor in a cohort sampled during active COVID-19. Sequencing was done on a sample of peripheral blood. This chain links TRBV5-1 with TRBJ2-1, with D perhaps TRBD2 (6 bases). The CDR3 is CASSLVDGSSYNEQFF. In nucleotides, the CDR3 is TGCGCCAGCAGCTTGGTGGACGGGAGCTCCTACAATGAGCAGTTCTTC.